This T cell receptor (beta chain) was sequenced during a study of shared clonotypes between healthy human individuals. This CDR3 has 14 residues. Method: immunoSEQ multiplex PCR; TCRdb's copy keeps in-frame clones and lacks some. The sample contains hundreds of thousands of clones, roughly 95% of which appear only once. The TCR was taken from a woman aged 25-40 years in good health. This chain connects TRBV1 to TRBJ2-1; the DNA was not used to check the table's D call, TRBD1. TRBV1 is a recognized pseudogene. Sequencing was done on a sample of naive CD4+ T cells sorted from blood. Subset meaning: CD45RA+ positively selected. The CDR3 region has the DNA TGCACCAGCAGCCGTGACAGGCCATACAATGAGCAGTTCTTC. Residues: CTSSRDRPYNEQFF.